This T cell receptor (beta chain) is from a study of cytomegalovirus exposure and HLA in healthy donors. On the study more broadly: For the approximately 400 genotyped donors, 75% to 90% fell within the Caucasian-associated ancestry cluster. Study-level points and caveats: Among TCR beta chains of equal frequency, HLA-associated ones were more clonally expanded in a later analysis. In vitro assays verified that three CMV-associated chains recognized CMV antigens specifically.

The CDR3 extends over 16 amino acids. The germline V and J ends were trimmed by 0 bases and 2 bases, with 13 bases remaining between them. CDR1 is SGHNT and CDR2 is YYREEE in the germline V gene (reference sequence). In the PCR, 60 Vbeta and 13 Jbeta primers were used. Assay used: immunoSEQ multiplex PCR; TCRdb lists only in-frame clones, some missing. The data contain about 120,000 clones, 75% of them singletons. Concerning this clone itself: Its antigen remains unknown.

V usage is TRBV5-4 and J usage is TRBJ2-3; D unresolved. This clonotype was sampled from a woman between 35 and 50 years old in good health and CMV-seropositive. Sequenced: PBMCs. The CDR3 protein is CASSLGQVRPTDTQYF. Here the CDR3 DNA reads TGTGCCAGCAGCTTGGGGCAGGTCCGCCCCACAGATACGCAGTATTTT.